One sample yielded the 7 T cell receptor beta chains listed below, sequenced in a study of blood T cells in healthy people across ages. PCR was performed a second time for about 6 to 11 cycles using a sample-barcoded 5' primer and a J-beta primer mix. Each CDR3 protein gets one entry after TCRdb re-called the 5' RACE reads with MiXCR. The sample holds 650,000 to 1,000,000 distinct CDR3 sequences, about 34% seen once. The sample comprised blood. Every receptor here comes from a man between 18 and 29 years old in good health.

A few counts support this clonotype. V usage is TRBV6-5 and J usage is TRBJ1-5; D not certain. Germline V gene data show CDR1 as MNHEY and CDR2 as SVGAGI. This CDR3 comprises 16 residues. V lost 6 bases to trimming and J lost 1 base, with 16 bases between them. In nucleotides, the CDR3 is TGTGCCAGCAGAGAGGGCCCCGGGCCAAGCAATCAGCCCCAGCATTTT. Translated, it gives CASREGPGPSNQPQHF.

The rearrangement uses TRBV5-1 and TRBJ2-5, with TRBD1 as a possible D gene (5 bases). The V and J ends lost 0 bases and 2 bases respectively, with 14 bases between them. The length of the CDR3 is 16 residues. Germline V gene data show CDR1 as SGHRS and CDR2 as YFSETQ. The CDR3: CASSLDIRQRQETQYF. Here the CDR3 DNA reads TGCGCCAGCAGCTTGGATATACGACAGAGACAAGAGACCCAGTACTTC.

The CDR3 region has the DNA TGCGCCAGCAGCCAAGAGTCTAGGACGCAGTATTTT. It specifies CASSQESRTQYF. This chain joins TRBV4-1 and TRBJ2-3; D is ambiguous. The V gene lost 0 bases and the J gene lost 9 bases, with 7 bases spanning the gap. CDR3 length: 12 residues. Germline-derived CDR1 and CDR2 are MGHRA and YSYEKL.

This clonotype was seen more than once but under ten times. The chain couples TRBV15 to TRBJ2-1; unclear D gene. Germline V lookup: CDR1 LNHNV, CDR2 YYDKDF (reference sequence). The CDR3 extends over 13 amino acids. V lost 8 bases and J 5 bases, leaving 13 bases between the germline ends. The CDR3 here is CATAVGVNNEQFF. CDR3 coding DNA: TGTGCCACCGCGGTTGGGGTTAACAATGAGCAGTTCTTC.

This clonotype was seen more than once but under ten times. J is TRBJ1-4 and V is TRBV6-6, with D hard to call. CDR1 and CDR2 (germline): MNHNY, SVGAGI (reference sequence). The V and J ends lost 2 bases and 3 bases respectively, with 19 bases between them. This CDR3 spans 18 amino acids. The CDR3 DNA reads TGTGCCAGCAGTTACGGCCCTACAGCGGGTAACTCTAATGAAAAACTGTTTTTT. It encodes CASSYGPTAGNSNEKLFF.

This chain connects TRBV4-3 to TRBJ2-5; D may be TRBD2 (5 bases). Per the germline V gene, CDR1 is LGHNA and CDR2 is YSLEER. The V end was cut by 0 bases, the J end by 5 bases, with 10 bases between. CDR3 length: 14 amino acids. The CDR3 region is CASSQDFTGETQYF. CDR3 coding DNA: TGCGCCAGCAGCCAAGATTTTACGGGGGAGACCCAGTACTTC.

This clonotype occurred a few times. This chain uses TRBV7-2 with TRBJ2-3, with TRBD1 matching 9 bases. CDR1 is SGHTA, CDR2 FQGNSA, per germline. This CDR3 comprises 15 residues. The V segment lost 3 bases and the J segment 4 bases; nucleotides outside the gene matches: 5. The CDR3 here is CASSLGQGEADTQYF. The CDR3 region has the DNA TGTGCCAGCAGCTTGGGACAGGGTGAGGCAGATACGCAGTATTTT.